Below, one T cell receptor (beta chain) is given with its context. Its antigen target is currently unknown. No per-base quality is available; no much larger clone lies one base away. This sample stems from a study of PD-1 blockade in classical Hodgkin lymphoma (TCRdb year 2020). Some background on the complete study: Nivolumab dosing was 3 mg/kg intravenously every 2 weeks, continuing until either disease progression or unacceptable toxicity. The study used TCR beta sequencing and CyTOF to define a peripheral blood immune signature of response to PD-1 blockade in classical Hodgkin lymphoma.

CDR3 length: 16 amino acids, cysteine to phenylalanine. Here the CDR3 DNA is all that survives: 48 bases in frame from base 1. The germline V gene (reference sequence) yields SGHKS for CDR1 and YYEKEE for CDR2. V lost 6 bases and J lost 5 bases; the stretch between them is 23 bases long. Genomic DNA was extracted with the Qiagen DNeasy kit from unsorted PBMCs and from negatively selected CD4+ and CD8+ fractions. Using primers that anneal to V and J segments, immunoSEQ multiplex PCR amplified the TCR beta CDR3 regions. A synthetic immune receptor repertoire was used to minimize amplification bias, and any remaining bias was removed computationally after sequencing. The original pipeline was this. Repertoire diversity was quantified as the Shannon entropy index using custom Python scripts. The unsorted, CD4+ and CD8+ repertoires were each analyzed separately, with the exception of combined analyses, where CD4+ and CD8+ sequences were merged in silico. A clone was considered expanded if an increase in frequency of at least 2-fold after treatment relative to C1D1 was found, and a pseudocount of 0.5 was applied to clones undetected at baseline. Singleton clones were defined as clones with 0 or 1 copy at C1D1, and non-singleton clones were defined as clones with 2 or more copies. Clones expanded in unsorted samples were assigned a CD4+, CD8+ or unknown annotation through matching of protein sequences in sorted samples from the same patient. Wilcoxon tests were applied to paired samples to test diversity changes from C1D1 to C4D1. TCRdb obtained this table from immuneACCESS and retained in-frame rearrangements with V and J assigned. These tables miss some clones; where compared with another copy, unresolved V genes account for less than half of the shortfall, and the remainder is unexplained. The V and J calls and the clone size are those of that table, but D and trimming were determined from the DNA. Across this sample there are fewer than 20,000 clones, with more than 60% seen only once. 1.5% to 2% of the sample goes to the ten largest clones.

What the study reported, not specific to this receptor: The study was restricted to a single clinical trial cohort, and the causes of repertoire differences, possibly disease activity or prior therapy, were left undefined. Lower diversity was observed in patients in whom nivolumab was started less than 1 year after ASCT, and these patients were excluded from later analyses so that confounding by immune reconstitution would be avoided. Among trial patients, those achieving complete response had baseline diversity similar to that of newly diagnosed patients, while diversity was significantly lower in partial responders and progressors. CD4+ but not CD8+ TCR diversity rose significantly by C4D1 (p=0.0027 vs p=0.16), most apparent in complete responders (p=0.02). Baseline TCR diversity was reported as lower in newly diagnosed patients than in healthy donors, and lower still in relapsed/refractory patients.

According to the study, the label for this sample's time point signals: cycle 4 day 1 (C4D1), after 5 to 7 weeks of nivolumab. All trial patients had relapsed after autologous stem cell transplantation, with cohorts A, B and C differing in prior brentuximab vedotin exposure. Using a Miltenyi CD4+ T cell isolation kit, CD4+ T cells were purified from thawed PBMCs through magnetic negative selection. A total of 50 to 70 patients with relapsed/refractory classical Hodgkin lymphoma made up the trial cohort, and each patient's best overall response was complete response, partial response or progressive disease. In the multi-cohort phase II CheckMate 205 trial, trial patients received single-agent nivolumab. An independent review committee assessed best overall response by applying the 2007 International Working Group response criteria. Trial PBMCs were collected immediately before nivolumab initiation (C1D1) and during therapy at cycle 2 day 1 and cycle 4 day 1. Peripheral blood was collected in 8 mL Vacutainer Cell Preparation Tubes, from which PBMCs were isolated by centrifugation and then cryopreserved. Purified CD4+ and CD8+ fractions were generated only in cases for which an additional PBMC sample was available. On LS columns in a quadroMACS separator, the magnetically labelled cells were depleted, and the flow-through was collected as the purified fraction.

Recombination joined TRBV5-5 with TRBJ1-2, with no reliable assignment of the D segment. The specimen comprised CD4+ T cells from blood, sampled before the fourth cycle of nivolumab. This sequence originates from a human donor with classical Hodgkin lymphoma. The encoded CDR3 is CASNPLGQETRYGYTF. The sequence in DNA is TGTGCCAGCAACCCGCTAGGGCAGGAGACACGTTATGGCTACACCTTC.